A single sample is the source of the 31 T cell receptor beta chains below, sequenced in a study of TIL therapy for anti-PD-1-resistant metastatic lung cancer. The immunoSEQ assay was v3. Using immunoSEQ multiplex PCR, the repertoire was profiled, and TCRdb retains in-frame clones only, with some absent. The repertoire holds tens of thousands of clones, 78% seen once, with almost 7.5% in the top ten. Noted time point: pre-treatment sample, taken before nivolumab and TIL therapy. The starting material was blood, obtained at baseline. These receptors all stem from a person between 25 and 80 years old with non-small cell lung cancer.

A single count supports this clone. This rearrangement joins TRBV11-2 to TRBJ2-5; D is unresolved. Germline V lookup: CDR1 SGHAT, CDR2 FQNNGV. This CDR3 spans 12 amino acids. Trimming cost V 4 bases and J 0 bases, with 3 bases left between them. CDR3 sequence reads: CASSWYQETQYF. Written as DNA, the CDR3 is TGTGCCAGCAGCTGGTACCAAGAGACCCAGTACTTC.

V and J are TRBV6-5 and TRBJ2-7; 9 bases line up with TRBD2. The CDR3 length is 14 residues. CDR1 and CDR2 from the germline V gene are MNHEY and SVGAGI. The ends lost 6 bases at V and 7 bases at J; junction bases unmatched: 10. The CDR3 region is CASSGGGASREQYF. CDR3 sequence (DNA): TGTGCCAGCAGCGGCGGGGGGGCGTCGCGGGAGCAGTACTTC.

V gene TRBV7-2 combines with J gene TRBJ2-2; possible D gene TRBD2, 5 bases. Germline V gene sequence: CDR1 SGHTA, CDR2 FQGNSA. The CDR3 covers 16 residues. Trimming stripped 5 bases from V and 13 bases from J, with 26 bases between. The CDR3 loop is CASSPREGLSISALFF. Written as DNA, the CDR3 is TGTGCCAGCAGCCCTCGAGAGGGCCTCTCGATCTCCGCGCTGTTTTTT.

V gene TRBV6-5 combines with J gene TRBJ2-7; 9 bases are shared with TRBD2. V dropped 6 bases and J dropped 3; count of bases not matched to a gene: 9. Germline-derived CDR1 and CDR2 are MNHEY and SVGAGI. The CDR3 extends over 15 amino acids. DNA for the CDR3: TGTGCCAGCAGCCGGACTAGCGCGCTACTCTACGAGCAGTACTTC. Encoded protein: CASSRTSALLYEQYF.

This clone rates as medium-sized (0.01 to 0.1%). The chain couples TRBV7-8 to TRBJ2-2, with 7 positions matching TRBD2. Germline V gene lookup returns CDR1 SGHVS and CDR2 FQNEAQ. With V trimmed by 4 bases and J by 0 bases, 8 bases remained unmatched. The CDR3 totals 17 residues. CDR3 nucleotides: TGTGCCAGCAGCTATGGGTCAGCGGGAACGAACACCGGGGAGCTGTTTTTT. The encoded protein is CASSYGSAGTNTGELFF.

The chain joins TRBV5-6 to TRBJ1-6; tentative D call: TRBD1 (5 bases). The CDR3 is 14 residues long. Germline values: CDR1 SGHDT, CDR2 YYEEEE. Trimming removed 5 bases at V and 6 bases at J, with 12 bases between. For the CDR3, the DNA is TGTGCCAGCAGTCCACCGGGACTTAATTCACCCCTCCACTTT. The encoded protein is CASSPPGLNSPLHF.

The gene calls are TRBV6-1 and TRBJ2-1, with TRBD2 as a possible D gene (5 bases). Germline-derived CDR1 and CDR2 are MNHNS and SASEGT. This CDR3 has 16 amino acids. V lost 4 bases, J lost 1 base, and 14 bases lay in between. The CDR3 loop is CASSAGSGGSYNEQFF. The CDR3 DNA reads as TGTGCCAGCAGTGCGGGATCGGGCGGATCCTACAATGAGCAGTTCTTC.

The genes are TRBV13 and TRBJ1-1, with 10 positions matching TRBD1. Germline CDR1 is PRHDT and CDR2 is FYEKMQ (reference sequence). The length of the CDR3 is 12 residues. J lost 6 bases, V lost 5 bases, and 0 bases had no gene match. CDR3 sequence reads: CASSGQGAEAFF. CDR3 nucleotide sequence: TGTGCCAGCAGCGGACAGGGGGCTGAAGCTTTCTTT.

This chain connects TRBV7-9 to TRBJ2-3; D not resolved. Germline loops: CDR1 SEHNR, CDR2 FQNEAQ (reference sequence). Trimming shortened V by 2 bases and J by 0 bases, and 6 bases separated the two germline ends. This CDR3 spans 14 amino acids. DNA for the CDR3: TGTGCCAGCAGCTTATGGCGAAGCACAGATACGCAGTATTTT. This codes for CASSLWRSTDTQYF.

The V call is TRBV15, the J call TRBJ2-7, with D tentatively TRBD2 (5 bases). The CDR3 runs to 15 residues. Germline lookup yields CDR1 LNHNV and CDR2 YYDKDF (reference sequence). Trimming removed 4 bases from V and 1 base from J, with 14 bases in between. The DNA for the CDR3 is TGTGCCACCAGCAACCTAGAGCGGAGGTCCTACGAGCAGTACTTC. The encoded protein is CATSNLERRSYEQYF.

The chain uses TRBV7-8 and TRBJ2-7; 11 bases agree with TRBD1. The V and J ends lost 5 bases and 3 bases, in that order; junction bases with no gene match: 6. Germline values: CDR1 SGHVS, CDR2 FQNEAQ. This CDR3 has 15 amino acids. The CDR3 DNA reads TGTGCCAGCAGCCCCCGAGGGACAGGGGGCTACGAGCAGTACTTC. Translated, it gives CASSPRGTGGYEQYF. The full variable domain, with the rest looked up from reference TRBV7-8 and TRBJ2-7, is GAGVSQSPRYKVAKRGQDVALRCDPISGHVSLFWYQQALGQGPEFLTYFQNEAQLDKSGLPSDRFFAERPEGSVSTLKIQRTQQEDSAVYLCASSPRGTGGYEQYFGPGTRLTVT.

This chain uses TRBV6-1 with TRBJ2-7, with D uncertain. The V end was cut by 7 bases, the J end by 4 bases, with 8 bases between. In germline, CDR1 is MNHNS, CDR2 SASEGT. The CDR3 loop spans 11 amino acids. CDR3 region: CASMMGYEQYF. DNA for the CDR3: TGTGCCAGCATGATGGGATACGAGCAGTACTTC.

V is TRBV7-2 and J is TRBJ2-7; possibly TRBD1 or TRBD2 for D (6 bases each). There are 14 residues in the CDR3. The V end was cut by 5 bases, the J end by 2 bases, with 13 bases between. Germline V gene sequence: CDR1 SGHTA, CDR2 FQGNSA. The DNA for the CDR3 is TGTGCCAGCAGCCCCCCCGGGGGCACCTACGAGCAGTACTTC. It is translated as CASSPPGGTYEQYF.

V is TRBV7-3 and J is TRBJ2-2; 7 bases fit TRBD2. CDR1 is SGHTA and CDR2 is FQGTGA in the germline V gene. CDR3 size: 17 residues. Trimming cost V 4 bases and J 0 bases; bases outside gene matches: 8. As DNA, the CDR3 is TGTGCCAGCAGCTATGGGTCAGCGGGAACGAACACCGGGGAGCTGTTTTTT. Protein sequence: CASSYGSAGTNTGELFF.

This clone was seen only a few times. CDR3 coding DNA: TGTGCCAGCAGCCGCCGAGGAGGGGTTCACACTGAAGCTTTCTTT. Amino acids: CASSRRGGVHTEAFF. V usage is TRBV7-2 and J usage is TRBJ1-1; possible D gene TRBD1, 5 bases. CDR1 is SGHTA and CDR2 is FQGNSA in the germline V gene. V shed 5 bases and J shed 3 bases, with 16 bases lying between them. The CDR3 extends over 15 amino acids.

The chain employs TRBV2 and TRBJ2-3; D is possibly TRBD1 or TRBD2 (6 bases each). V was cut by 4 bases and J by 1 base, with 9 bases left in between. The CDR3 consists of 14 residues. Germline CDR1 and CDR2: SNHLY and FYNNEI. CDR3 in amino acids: CASSVRGGTDTQYF. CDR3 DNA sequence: TGTGCCAGCAGTGTAAGGGGGGGCACAGATACGCAGTATTTT.

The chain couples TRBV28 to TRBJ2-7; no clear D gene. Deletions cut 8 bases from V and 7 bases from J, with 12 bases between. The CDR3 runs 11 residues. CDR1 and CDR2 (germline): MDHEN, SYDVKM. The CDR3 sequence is CASGSLGEQYF. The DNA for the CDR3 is TGTGCCAGCGGGTCCCTAGGAGAGCAGTACTTC.

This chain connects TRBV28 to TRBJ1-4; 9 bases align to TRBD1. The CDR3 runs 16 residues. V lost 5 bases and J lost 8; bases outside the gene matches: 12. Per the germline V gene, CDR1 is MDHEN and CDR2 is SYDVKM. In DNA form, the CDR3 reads TGTGCCAGCAGTCCACTTCGGGGGACAGGGAAAGAAAAACTGTTTTTT. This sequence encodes CASSPLRGTGKEKLFF.

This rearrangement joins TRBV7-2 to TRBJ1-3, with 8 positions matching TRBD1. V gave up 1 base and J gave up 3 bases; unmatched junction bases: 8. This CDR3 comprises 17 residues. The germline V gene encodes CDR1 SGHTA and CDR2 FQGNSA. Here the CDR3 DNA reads TGTGCCAGCAGCTTAGTCCCAGACAGGGGCGGTGGAAACACCATATATTTT. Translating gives CASSLVPDRGGGNTIYF.

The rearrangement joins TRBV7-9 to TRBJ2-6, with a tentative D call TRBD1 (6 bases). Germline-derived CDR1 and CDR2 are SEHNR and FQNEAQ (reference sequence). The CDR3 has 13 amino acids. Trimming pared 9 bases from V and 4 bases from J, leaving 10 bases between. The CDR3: CARQGPGANVLTF. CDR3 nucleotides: TGTGCCAGACAGGGCCCCGGGGCCAACGTCCTGACTTTC. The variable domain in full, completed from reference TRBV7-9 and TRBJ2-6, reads DTGVSQNPRHKITKRGQNVTFRCDPISEHNRLYWYRQTLGQGPEFLTYFQNEAQLEKSRLLSDRFSAERPKGSFSTLEIQRTEQGDSAMYLCARQGPGANVLTFGAGSRLTVL.

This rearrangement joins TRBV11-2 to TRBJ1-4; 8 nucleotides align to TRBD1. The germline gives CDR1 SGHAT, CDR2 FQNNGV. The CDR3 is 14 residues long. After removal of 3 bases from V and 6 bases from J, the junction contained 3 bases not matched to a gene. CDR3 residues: CASSLDRAYEKLFF. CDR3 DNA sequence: TGTGCCAGCAGCTTGGACAGGGCGTATGAAAAACTGTTTTTT.

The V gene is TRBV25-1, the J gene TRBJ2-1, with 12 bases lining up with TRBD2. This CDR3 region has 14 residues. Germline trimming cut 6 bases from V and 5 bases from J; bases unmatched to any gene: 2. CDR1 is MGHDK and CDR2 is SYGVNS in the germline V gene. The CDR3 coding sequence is TGTGCCAGCAGGCTAGCGGGAGGGAACAATGAGCAGTTCTTC. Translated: CASRLAGGNNEQFF.

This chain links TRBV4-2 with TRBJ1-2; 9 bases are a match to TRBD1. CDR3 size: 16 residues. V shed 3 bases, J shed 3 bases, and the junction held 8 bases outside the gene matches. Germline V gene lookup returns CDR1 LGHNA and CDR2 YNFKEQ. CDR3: CASSQQPGQGHYGYTF. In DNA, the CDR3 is TGTGCCAGCAGCCAGCAGCCGGGACAGGGACACTATGGCTACACCTTC.

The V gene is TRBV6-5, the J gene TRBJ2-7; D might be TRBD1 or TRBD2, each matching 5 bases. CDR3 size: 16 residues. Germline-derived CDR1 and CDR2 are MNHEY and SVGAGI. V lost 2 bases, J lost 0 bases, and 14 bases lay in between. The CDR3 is CASSYRKGRSSYEQYF. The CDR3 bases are TGTGCCAGCAGTTACCGAAAGGGGAGAAGCTCCTACGAGCAGTACTTC.

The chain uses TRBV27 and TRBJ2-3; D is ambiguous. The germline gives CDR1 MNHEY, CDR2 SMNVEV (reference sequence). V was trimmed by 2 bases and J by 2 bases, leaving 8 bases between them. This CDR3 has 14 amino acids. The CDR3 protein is CASSLTKATDTQYF. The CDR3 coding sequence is TGTGCCAGCAGTTTAACCAAAGCCACAGATACGCAGTATTTT.

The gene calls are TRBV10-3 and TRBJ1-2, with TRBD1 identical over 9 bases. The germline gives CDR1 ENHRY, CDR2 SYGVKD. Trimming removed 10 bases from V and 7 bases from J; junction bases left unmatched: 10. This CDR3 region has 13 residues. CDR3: CANTGGGTSGYTF. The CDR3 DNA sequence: TGTGCCAACACAGGGGGCGGAACTAGTGGCTACACCTTC.

CDR3 sequence (DNA): TGTGCCAGCAGTATCGTCGGGACTAACAATGAGCAGTTCTTC. Translating gives CASSIVGTNNEQFF. The chain has TRBV6-5 and TRBJ2-1, with 7 bases matching TRBD2. The CDR3 is made up of 14 amino acids. CDR1 MNHEY and CDR2 SVGAGI come from the germline V gene. V trimming: 5 bases; J trimming: 5 bases; junction bases outside the gene matches: 6.

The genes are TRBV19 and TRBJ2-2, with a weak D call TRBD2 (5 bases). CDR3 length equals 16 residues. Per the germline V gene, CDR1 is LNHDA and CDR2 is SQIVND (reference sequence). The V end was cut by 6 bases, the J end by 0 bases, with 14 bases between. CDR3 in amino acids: CASSPFGRANTGELFF. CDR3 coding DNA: TGTGCCAGTAGCCCCTTTGGGCGGGCGAACACCGGGGAGCTGTTTTTT.

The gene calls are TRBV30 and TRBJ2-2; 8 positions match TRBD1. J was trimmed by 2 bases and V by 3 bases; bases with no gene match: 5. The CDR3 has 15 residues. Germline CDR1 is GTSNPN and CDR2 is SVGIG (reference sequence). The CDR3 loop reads CAWRGDRGNTGELFF. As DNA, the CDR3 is TGTGCCTGGAGGGGAGACAGGGGCAACACCGGGGAGCTGTTTTTT.

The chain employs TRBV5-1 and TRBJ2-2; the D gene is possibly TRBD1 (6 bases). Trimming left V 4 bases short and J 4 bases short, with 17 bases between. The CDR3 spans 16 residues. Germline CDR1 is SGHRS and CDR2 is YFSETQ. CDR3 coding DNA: TGCGCCAGCAGCACCGGACAGTCCAGACCCACCGGGGAGCTGTTTTTT. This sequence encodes CASSTGQSRPTGELFF.

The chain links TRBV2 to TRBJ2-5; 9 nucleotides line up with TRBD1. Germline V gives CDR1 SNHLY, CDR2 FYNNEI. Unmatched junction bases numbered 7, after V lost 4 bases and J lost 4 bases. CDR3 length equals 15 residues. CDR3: CASSALYRGRETQYF. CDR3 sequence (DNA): TGTGCCAGCAGTGCCCTATACAGGGGGCGAGAGACCCAGTACTTC.